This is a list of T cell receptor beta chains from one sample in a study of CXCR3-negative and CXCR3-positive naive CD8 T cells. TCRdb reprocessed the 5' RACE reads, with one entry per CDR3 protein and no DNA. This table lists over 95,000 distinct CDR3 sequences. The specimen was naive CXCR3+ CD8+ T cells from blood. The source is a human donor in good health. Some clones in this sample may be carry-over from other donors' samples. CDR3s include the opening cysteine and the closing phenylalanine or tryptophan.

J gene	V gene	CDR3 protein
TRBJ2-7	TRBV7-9	CASSSPHEQYF
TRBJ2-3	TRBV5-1	CASNPGPHVADTQYF
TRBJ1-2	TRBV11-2	CASSFTGGGYGYTF
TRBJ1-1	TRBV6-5	CASSSQAEAFF
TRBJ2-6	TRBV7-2	CASSLGAGANVLTF
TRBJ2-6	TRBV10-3	CAISESSGSSGANVLTF
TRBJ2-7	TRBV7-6	CASSPGLEVDEQYF
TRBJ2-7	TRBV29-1	CSASDGISYEQYF
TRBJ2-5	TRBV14	CASSPLSSQETQYF
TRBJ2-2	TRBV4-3	CASSLTDRVQTGELFF
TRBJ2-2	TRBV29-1	CSVESEIGELFF
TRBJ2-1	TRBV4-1	CASSHLSVRGGYNEQFF
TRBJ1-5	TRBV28	CASSWGGNQPQHF
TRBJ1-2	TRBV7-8	CASSLGKGANYGYTF
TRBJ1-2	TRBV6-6	CASSSGPAYGYTF
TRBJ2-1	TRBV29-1	CSVGNGGYGEQFF
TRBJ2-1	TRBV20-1	CSARVVGENYAGEQFF
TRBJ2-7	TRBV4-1	CASSQGPRGAYEQYF
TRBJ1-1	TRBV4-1	CASSQALGQNTEAFF
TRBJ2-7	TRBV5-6	CASSSIWDEQYF
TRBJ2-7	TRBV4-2	CASSRDWDRMSYEQYF
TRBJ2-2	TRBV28	CASSSYDSNTGELFF
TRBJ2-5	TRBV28	CASSFMVEETQYF
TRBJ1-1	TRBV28	CASSLQGALTEAFF
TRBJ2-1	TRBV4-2	CASSQDGTSAPNEQFF
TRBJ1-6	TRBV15	CATSRDTGLGSPLHF
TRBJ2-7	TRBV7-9	CASSSGPLEQYF
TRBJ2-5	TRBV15	CATSRDLGQEETQYF
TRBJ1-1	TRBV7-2	CASSLVAGGEAFF
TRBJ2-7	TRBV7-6	CASSTASYEQYF